This T cell receptor beta chain was recovered during a study of T cell repertoires in cytomegalovirus infection. The V end lost 1 base, the J end lost 1 base, and 19 bases lay between the germline ends. Germline V lookup: CDR1 MNHEY, CDR2 SMNVEV (reference sequence). The CDR3 is made up of 18 amino acids. For this clonotype: Antigen: not known.

In TCRdb, the reads were re-called with MiXCR into one record per CDR3 protein. The sample has about a million distinct CDR3 sequences, around 32% seen once. The sequences come from cultured CD8+ T cells from PBMCs, collected from culture after CMV antigen stimulation. The source is a human donor in good health (CMV status not recorded). Some clones in this sample may be carry-over from other donors' samples. The rearrangement links TRBV27 to TRBJ1-2; a weak D match, TRBD1 (5 bases). CDR3 loop: CASSLYIPVGGFNYGYTF. CDR3 nucleotides: TGTGCCAGCAGTTTATATATCCCCGTGGGGGGTTTTAACTATGGCTACACCTTC.